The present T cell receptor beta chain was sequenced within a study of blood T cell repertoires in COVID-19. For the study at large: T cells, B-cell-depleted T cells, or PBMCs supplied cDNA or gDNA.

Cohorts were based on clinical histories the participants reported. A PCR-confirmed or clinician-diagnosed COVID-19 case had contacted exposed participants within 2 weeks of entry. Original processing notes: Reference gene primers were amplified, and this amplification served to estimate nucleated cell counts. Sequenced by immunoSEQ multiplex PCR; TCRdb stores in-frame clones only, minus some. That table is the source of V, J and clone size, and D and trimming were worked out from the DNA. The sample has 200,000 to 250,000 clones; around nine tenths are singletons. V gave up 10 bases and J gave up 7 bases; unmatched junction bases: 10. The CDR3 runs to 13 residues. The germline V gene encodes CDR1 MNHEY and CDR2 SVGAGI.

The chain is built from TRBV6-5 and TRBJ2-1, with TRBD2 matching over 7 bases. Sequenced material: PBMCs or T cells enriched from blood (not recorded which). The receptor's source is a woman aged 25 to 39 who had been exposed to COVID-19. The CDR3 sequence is CATTSAVGNEQFF. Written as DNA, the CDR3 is TGTGCCACCACTAGCGCCGTAGGGAATGAGCAGTTCTTC.